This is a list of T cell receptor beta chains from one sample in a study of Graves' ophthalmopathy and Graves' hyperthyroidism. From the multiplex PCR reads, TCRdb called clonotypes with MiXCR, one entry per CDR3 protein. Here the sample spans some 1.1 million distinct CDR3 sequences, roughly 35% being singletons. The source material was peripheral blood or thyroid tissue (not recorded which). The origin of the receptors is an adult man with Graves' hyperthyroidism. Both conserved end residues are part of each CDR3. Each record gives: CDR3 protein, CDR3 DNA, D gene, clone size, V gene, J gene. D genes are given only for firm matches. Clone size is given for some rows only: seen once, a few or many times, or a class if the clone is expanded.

CDR3aa: CSAKDSPGNTIYF
CDR3nt: TGCAGTGCCAAGGACAGCCCTGGAAACACCATATATTTT
d_gene: .
abundance: .
v_gene: TRBV20-1
j_gene: TRBJ1-3

CDR3aa: CASSALRQLNTEAFF
CDR3nt: TGTGCCAGCAGTGCCCTAAGGCAGTTGAACACTGAAGCTTTCTTT
d_gene: .
abundance: many
v_gene: TRBV6-5
j_gene: TRBJ1-1

CDR3aa: CASNKNTGGAQETQYF
CDR3nt: TGCGCCAGCAACAAAAACACGGGGGGGGCGCAGGAGACCCAGTACTTC
d_gene: TRBD2
abundance: .
v_gene: TRBV5-1
j_gene: TRBJ2-5

CDR3aa: CASRTGFSPLHF
CDR3nt: TGTGCCAGCAGAACAGGGTTCTCACCCCTCCACTTT
d_gene: .
abundance: .
v_gene: TRBV6-1
j_gene: TRBJ1-6

CDR3aa: CASSRSGKQFF
CDR3nt: TGTGCCAGCAGCAGAAGCGGGAAGCAGTTCTTC
d_gene: TRBD2
abundance: .
v_gene: TRBV7-2
j_gene: TRBJ2-1

CDR3aa: CASSPSTGIQETQYF
CDR3nt: TGTGCCAGCAGCCCGAGCACAGGCATCCAAGAGACCCAGTACTTC
d_gene: .
abundance: few
v_gene: TRBV3-2
j_gene: TRBJ2-5

CDR3aa: CASSAGQGVYYGYTF
CDR3nt: TGTGCCAGCAGCGCAGGACAGGGGGTGTACTATGGCTACACCTTC
d_gene: TRBD1
abundance: many
v_gene: TRBV9
j_gene: TRBJ1-2

CDR3aa: CASSGRGRGNQPQHF
CDR3nt: TGTGCCAGCAGTGGTAGAGGGAGAGGCAATCAGCCCCAGCATTTT
d_gene: .
abundance: .
v_gene: TRBV2
j_gene: TRBJ1-5

CDR3aa: CASRREGEMNTEAFF
CDR3nt: TGTGCCAGCAGACGAGAGGGGGAGATGAACACTGAAGCTTTCTTT
d_gene: .
abundance: .
v_gene: TRBV12-3/TRBV12-4
j_gene: TRBJ1-1

CDR3aa: CSAGGGNTIYF
CDR3nt: TGCAGTGCTGGAGGGGGAAACACCATATATTTT
d_gene: .
abundance: many
v_gene: TRBV20-1
j_gene: TRBJ1-3

CDR3aa: CASSTYSGANVLTF
CDR3nt: TGCGCCAGCAGCACCTATTCTGGGGCCAACGTCCTGACTTTC
d_gene: .
abundance: many
v_gene: TRBV5-1
j_gene: TRBJ2-6

CDR3aa: CASSEPPGVNVLTF
CDR3nt: TGTGCCAGCAGTGAACCGCCAGGGGTCAACGTCCTGACTTTC
d_gene: .
abundance: few
v_gene: TRBV25-1
j_gene: TRBJ2-6

CDR3aa: CASSSVTENYGYTF
CDR3nt: TGTGCCAGCAGCTCTGTGACAGAAAACTATGGCTACACCTTC
d_gene: .
abundance: few
v_gene: TRBV28
j_gene: TRBJ1-2

CDR3aa: CAISESGYTGELFF
CDR3nt: TGTGCCATCAGTGAGTCCGGATACACCGGGGAGCTGTTTTTT
d_gene: .
abundance: .
v_gene: TRBV10-3
j_gene: TRBJ2-2

CDR3aa: CASSMEGTGELYF
CDR3nt: TGTGCCAGCAGTATGGAGGGGACCGGGGAGCTGTACTTC
d_gene: .
abundance: .
v_gene: TRBV7-2
j_gene: TRBJ2-7

CDR3aa: CNGQGAVEQYF
CDR3nt: TGCAACGGACAGGGGGCTGTCGAGCAGTACTTC
d_gene: TRBD1
abundance: .
v_gene: TRBV29-1
j_gene: TRBJ2-7

CDR3aa: CAISDPSGQGLYQPQHF
CDR3nt: TGTGCCATCAGTGATCCTTCCGGACAGGGTTTATACCAGCCCCAGCATTTT
d_gene: TRBD1
abundance: .
v_gene: TRBV10-3
j_gene: TRBJ1-5

CDR3aa: CASSQAGSDGYTF
CDR3nt: TGTGCCAGCAGCCAGGCAGGGAGCGATGGCTACACCTTC
d_gene: .
abundance: .
v_gene: TRBV7-9
j_gene: TRBJ1-2

CDR3aa: CAISNRDRGSGNTF
CDR3nt: TGTGCCATCAGTAACCGGGACAGGGGGTCTGGAAACACCTTC
d_gene: TRBD1
abundance: .
v_gene: TRBV10-3
j_gene: TRBJ1-2

CDR3aa: CASSSPRLGGYTF
CDR3nt: TGTGCCAGCAGCTCCCCCCGGTTGGGCGGCTACACCTTC
d_gene: .
abundance: many
v_gene: TRBV7-6
j_gene: TRBJ1-2

CDR3aa: CSARVEGTGELEQYF
CDR3nt: TGCAGCGCCCGAGTAGAGGGGACAGGGGAGTTGGAGCAGTACTTC
d_gene: TRBD1
abundance: many
v_gene: TRBV29-1
j_gene: TRBJ2-7

CDR3aa: CSARGGMGNTEAFF
CDR3nt: TGCAGTGCTAGAGGAGGGATGGGGAACACTGAAGCTTTCTTT
d_gene: .
abundance: few
v_gene: TRBV20-1
j_gene: TRBJ1-1

CDR3aa: CASSQNTDRAYGYTF
CDR3nt: TGCGCCAGCAGCCAAAACACAGACAGGGCCTATGGCTACACCTTC
d_gene: TRBD1
abundance: .
v_gene: TRBV5-1
j_gene: TRBJ1-2

CDR3aa: CASSEQGGSYEQYF
CDR3nt: TGTGCCAGCAGCGAACAGGGAGGGTCCTACGAGCAGTACTTC
d_gene: .
abundance: many
v_gene: TRBV7-8
j_gene: TRBJ2-7

CDR3aa: CAWSVRGQTNQPQHF
CDR3nt: TGTGCCTGGAGTGTACGGGGACAGACCAATCAGCCCCAGCATTTT
d_gene: TRBD1
abundance: .
v_gene: TRBV30
j_gene: TRBJ1-5

CDR3aa: CSVLPRTGGVEQYF
CDR3nt: TGCAGCGTCCTCCCGAGGACAGGGGGCGTCGAGCAGTACTTC
d_gene: TRBD1
abundance: .
v_gene: TRBV29-1
j_gene: TRBJ2-7

CDR3aa: CASSQEAGRAGELFF
CDR3nt: TGCGCCAGCAGCCAAGAGGCAGGGCGAGCCGGGGAGCTGTTTTTT
d_gene: .
abundance: many
v_gene: TRBV4-3
j_gene: TRBJ2-2

CDR3aa: CSARARGLERYEQYF
CDR3nt: TGCAGTGCTAGAGCCCGAGGACTAGAACGCTACGAGCAGTACTTC
d_gene: TRBD2
abundance: many
v_gene: TRBV20-1
j_gene: TRBJ2-7

CDR3aa: CAINDGIPGYTF
CDR3nt: TGTGCCATCAACGACGGCATACCTGGCTACACCTTC
d_gene: .
abundance: .
v_gene: TRBV10-3
j_gene: TRBJ1-2

CDR3aa: CSVRAADGANVLTF
CDR3nt: TGCAGCGTTAGGGCTGCGGATGGGGCCAACGTCCTGACTTTC
d_gene: .
abundance: once
v_gene: TRBV29-1
j_gene: TRBJ2-6

CDR3aa: CASSSEQGAPYEQYF
CDR3nt: TGTGCCAGCAGCTCCGAACAGGGGGCACCTTACGAGCAGTACTTC
d_gene: TRBD1
abundance: few
v_gene: TRBV5-6
j_gene: TRBJ2-7

CDR3aa: CASSQQGRPLGGGELFF
CDR3nt: TGTGCCAGCAGCCAGCAGGGCAGGCCCTTGGGTGGCGGGGAGCTGTTTTTT
d_gene: .
abundance: .
v_gene: TRBV5-5
j_gene: TRBJ2-2

CDR3aa: CSARDRSSGTGYSPLHF
CDR3nt: TGCAGTGCTAGAGATCGAAGTTCCGGGACAGGGTACTCACCCCTCCACTTT
d_gene: TRBD1
abundance: .
v_gene: TRBV20-1
j_gene: TRBJ1-6

CDR3aa: CASNPSGIYEQYF
CDR3nt: TGTGCCAGCAATCCTAGCGGGATCTACGAGCAGTACTTC
d_gene: TRBD2
abundance: .
v_gene: TRBV28
j_gene: TRBJ2-7

CDR3aa: CASLSFSTRGLHPANTGELFF
CDR3nt: TGCGCCAGCCTTTCTTTTTCAACCAGGGGGCTCCACCCCGCGAACACCGGGGAGCTGTTTTTT
d_gene: TRBD1
abundance: few
v_gene: TRBV5-1
j_gene: TRBJ2-2

CDR3aa: CASSPGTARAGELFF
CDR3nt: TGTGCCAGCAGTCCCGGGACAGCGAGGGCCGGGGAGCTGTTTTTT
d_gene: TRBD1
abundance: many
v_gene: TRBV7-9
j_gene: TRBJ2-2

CDR3aa: CASSSPPGQGYEQYF
CDR3nt: TGTGCCAGCAGCTCCCCTCCGGGACAGGGATACGAGCAGTACTTC
d_gene: TRBD1
abundance: many
v_gene: TRBV7-9
j_gene: TRBJ2-7

CDR3aa: CASSLAGTGHYGYTF
CDR3nt: TGTGCCAGCAGCTTAGCTGGGACAGGGCACTATGGCTACACCTTC
d_gene: TRBD1
abundance: .
v_gene: TRBV7-9
j_gene: TRBJ1-2

CDR3aa: CSARDTPYRDSSYEQYF
CDR3nt: TGCAGTGCTAGAGACACCCCCTACAGAGATAGCTCCTACGAGCAGTACTTC
d_gene: .
abundance: .
v_gene: TRBV20-1
j_gene: TRBJ2-7

CDR3aa: CASSTPGQGVNEAFF
CDR3nt: TGTGCCAGTAGTACTCCGGGACAGGGGGTGAATGAAGCTTTCTTT
d_gene: TRBD1
abundance: .
v_gene: TRBV19
j_gene: TRBJ1-1

CDR3aa: CASRTAGISNQPQHF
CDR3nt: TGTGCCAGCAGGACGGCAGGTATCAGCAATCAGCCCCAGCATTTT
d_gene: .
abundance: .
v_gene: TRBV12-3/TRBV12-4
j_gene: TRBJ1-5

CDR3aa: CATSREDRQETQYF
CDR3nt: TGTGCCACCAGCAGGGAGGACAGGCAAGAGACCCAGTACTTC
d_gene: TRBD1
abundance: .
v_gene: TRBV15
j_gene: TRBJ2-5

CDR3aa: CASSLGQGLEETQYF
CDR3nt: TGTGCCAGCAGTTTGGGCCAGGGACTAGAAGAGACCCAGTACTTC
d_gene: TRBD2
abundance: .
v_gene: TRBV12-3/TRBV12-4
j_gene: TRBJ2-5

CDR3aa: CASSRLVGPGGGYTF
CDR3nt: TGTGCCAGCAGCCGCCTAGTAGGCCCAGGGGGAGGCTACACCTTC
d_gene: TRBD1
abundance: many
v_gene: TRBV5-6
j_gene: TRBJ1-2

CDR3aa: CASSLSPSGRTDTQYF
CDR3nt: TGTGCCAGCAGCTTAAGTCCTAGCGGGAGGACAGATACGCAGTATTTT
d_gene: TRBD2
abundance: .
v_gene: TRBV7-9
j_gene: TRBJ2-3

CDR3aa: CASTLWQGFYNEQFF
CDR3nt: TGTGCCAGCACCCTTTGGCAGGGATTCTACAATGAGCAGTTCTTC
d_gene: .
abundance: .
v_gene: TRBV7-9
j_gene: TRBJ2-1

CDR3aa: CASSQDISHSNQPQHF
CDR3nt: TGTGCCAGCAGCCAAGATATTAGCCATAGCAATCAGCCCCAGCATTTT
d_gene: .
abundance: .
v_gene: TRBV10-2
j_gene: TRBJ1-5

CDR3aa: CASLPQAGVSYEQYF
CDR3nt: TGTGCCAGCTTGCCTCAGGCGGGGGTTTCCTACGAGCAGTACTTC
d_gene: TRBD2
abundance: few
v_gene: TRBV7-2
j_gene: TRBJ2-7

CDR3aa: CASSGAGGRNSPLHF
CDR3nt: TGTGCCAGCAGTGGGGCGGGGGGCAGGAATTCACCCCTCCACTTT
d_gene: .
abundance: .
v_gene: TRBV7-2
j_gene: TRBJ1-6

CDR3aa: CASSLTSGGDTQYF
CDR3nt: TGTGCCAGCAGTCTTACTAGCGGGGGGGATACGCAGTATTTT
d_gene: TRBD2
abundance: .
v_gene: TRBV2
j_gene: TRBJ2-3

CDR3aa: CSAREGQGIGGYTF
CDR3nt: TGCAGTGCTAGAGAAGGGCAGGGGATTGGTGGCTACACCTTC
d_gene: .
abundance: .
v_gene: TRBV20-1
j_gene: TRBJ1-2